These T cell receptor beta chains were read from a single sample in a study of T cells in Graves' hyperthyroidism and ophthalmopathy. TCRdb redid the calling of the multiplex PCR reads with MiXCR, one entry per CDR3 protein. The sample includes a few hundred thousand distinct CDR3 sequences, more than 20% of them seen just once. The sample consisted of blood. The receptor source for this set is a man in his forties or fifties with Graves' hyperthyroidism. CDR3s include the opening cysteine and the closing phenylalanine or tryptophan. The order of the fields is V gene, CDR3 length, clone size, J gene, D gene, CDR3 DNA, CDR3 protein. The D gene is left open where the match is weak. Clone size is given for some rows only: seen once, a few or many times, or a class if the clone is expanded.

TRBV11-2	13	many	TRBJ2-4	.	TGTGCCAGCAGCTTCGGGTCCAAAAACATTCAGTACTTC	CASSFGSKNIQYF
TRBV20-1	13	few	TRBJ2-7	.	TGCAGTGCTAAACGCCAGCGGGCCGACGAGCAGTACTTC	CSAKRQRADEQYF
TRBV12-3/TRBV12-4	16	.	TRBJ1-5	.	TGTGCCAGCAGTTTATCGGGGTCACGCAAGAATCAGCCCCAGCATTTT	CASSLSGSRKNQPQHF
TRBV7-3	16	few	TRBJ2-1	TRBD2	TGTGCCAGCAGCTTACCTGGACTAGCGGGAGCTAATGAGCAGTTCTTC	CASSLPGLAGANEQFF
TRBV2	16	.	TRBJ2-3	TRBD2	TGTGCCAGCAGTGAGGCTAGCGGGATACCCACCGATACGCAGTATTTT	CASSEASGIPTDTQYF
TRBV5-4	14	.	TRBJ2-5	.	TGTGCCAGCAGCTCTTCGTCGAGGGAAGAGACCCAGTACTTC	CASSSSSREETQYF
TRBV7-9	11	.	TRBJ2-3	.	TGTGCCAGCACCAAAAGAGATACGCAGTATTTT	CASTKRDTQYF
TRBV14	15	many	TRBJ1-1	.	TGTGCCAGCAGCCAACCCCTCGGAAAGCTTGGTGAAGCTTTCTTT	CASSQPLGKLGEAFF
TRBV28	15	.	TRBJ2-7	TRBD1	TGTGCCAGCAGTGTGACAGGGGACTTAGGTAACGAGCAGTACTTC	CASSVTGDLGNEQYF
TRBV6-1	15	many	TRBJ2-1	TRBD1	TGTGCCAGCAGGCTCCGGACAGGGGGCGAGAATGAGCAGTTCTTC	CASRLRTGGENEQFF
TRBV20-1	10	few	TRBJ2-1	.	TGCAGTGCTAGTCTCAATGAGCAGTTCTTC	CSASLNEQFF
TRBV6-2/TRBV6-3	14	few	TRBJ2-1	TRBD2	TGTGCCAGCAGTCCGGCGGGAGGTCACAATGAGCAGTTCTTC	CASSPAGGHNEQFF
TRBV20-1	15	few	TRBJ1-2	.	TGCAGTGCTAGAGATCCCGGGACATCGGACTATGGCTACACCTTC	CSARDPGTSDYGYTF
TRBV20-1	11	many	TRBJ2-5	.	TGCAGTGCTAGAGGGGGCCAGACCCAGTACTTC	CSARGGQTQYF
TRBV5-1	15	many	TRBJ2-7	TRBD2	TGCGCCAGCAGCTCGGGAGCGGGAGGGGGCTACGAGCAGTACTTC	CASSSGAGGGYEQYF
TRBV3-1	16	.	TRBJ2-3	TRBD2	TGTGCCAGCAGCCTCCTGCGTGGTAGCGGGGTGGATACGCAGTATTTT	CASSLLRGSGVDTQYF
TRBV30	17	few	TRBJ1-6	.	TGTGCCTGGAGTGTCAGGAGACTTCAATCTAATAATTCACCCCTCCACTTT	CAWSVRRLQSNNSPLHF
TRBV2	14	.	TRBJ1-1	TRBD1	TGTGTCAGCAGTGTAACAGGGGGCGAAGGTGGAGCTTTCTTT	CVSSVTGGEGGAFF
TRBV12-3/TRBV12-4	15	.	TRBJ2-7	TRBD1	TGTGCCAGCAGTCCGTCATGGGGACAGGGCTACGAGCAGTACTTC	CASSPSWGQGYEQYF
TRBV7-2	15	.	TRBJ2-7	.	TGTGCCAGTAGTATTGACGGGAGAAACTCCTACGAGCAGTACTTC	CASSIDGRNSYEQYF
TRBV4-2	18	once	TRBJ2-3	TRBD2	TGTGCCAGCAGCCAGGCAGTGGTAGCGGGAGGGTATACAGATACGCAGTATTTT	CASSQAVVAGGYTDTQYF
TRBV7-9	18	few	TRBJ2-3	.	TGTGCCAGCAGCTCACTCGCCCCTCTAGTTGGGGCCACAGATACGCAGTATTTT	CASSSLAPLVGATDTQYF
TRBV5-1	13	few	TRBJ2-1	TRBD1	TGCGCCAGCGCCGGACAGGGGGTAAATGAGCAGTTCTTC	CASAGQGVNEQFF
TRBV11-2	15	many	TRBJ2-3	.	TGTGCCAGCAGCAGACTAAGGACAGGCACAGATACGCAGTATTTT	CASSRLRTGTDTQYF
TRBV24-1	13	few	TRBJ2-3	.	TGTGCCACCAGTCGTGGTTCGACAGATACGCAGTATTTT	CATSRGSTDTQYF
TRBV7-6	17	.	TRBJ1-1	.	TGTGCCAGCAGCTTAGGGAACGGATTAATTGGGTCCACTGAAGCTTTCTTT	CASSLGNGLIGSTEAFF
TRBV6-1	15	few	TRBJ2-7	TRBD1	TGTGCCAGCAGTGGATTGGGACAGGGGCTGGGTGAGCAGTACTTC	CASSGLGQGLGEQYF
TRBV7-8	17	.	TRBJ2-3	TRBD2	TGTGCCAGCAGCTTAGGCGGACTAGCGGGGATCACAGATACGCAGTATTTT	CASSLGGLAGITDTQYF
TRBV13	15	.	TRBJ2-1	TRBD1	TGTGCCAGCAGCCACAACAGGGGGCTCTACAATGAGCAGTTCTTC	CASSHNRGLYNEQFF
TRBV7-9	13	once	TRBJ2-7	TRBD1	TGTGCCAGCAGCCTAATTACAGGGGACGAGCAGTACTTC	CASSLITGDEQYF
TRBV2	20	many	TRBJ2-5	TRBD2	TGTGCCAGCAGGGTCGTAGGACTAGCGGGAGAGGAACCCACCCAAGAGACCCAGTACTTC	CASRVVGLAGEEPTQETQYF
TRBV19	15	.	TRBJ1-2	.	TGTGCCAGTAGTCCCCCGGGCGCGAGGGGCTATGGCTACACCTTC	CASSPPGARGYGYTF